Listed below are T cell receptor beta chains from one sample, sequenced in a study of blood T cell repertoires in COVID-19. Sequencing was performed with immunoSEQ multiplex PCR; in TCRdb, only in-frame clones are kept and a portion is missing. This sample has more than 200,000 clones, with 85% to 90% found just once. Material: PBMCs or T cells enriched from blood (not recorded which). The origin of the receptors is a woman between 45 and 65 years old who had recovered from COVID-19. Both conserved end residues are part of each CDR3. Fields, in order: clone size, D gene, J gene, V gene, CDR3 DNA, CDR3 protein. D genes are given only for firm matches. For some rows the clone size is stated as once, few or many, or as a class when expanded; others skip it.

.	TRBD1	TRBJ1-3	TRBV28	TGTGCCAGCAGTTTCCCGACAAGGGACAGCTCTGGAAACACCATATATTTT	CASSFPTRDSSGNTIYF
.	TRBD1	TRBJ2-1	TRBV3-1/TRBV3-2	TGTGCCAGCAGCCAGGGGACAGGGGAAAGTGTCTACAATGAGCAGTTCTTC	CASSQGTGESVYNEQFF
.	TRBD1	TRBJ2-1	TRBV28	TGTGCCAGCAGTCGGGACAGACGTTACAATGAGCAGTTCTTC	CASSRDRRYNEQFF
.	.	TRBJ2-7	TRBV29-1	TGCAGCGTTGTCTCACAGGGAGGGGTCTACGAGCAGTACTTC	CSVVSQGGVYEQYF
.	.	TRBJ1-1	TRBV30	TGTGCCTGGACCGCCGGGAAGAACACTGAAGCTTTCTTT	CAWTAGKNTEAFF
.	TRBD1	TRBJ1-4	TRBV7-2	TGTGCCAGCAGCGGGAGGACAGGGGAAGCAACTAATGAAAAACTGTTTTTT	CASSGRTGEATNEKLFF
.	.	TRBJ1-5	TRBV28	TGTGCCAGCAGTTTTCAGGGGACAAATCAGCCCCAGCATTTT	CASSFQGTNQPQHF
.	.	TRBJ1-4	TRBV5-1	TGCGCCAGCAGCATGGGGTGGGGCCCTGGGGAACTGTTTTTT	CASSMGWGPGELFF
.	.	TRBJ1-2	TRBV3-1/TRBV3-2	TGTGCCAGCAGCCACCAGACAGGTAACAACTATGGCTACACCTTC	CASSHQTGNNYGYTF
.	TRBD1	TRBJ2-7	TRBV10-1	TGCGCCAGCAGTGAGTCCAGGGGGCTTTACGAGCAGTACTTC	CASSESRGLYEQYF
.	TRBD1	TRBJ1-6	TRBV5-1	TGCGCCAGCAGCGGGGGATCGGGACAGGGAAGTTCACCCCTCCACTTT	CASSGGSGQGSSPLHF
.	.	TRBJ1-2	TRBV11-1	TGTGCCAGCAGCTCAAGCGGACTTAAGAGCTACACCTTC	CASSSSGLKSYTF
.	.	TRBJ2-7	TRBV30	TGTGCCTGGAAAACAGGGAAAAGATTTAACGAGCAGTACTTC	CAWKTGKRFNEQYF
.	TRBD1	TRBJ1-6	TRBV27	TGTGCCAGCAGTAACCTACAGGGGCGCACCTATAATTCACCCCTCCACTTT	CASSNLQGRTYNSPLHF
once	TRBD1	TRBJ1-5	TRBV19	TGTGCCAGCAGCATCCGAAGTAGGACAGGCTTCAATCAGCCCCAGCATTTT	CASSIRSRTGFNQPQHF
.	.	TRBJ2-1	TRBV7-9	TGTGCCAGCAGCTCCCGGACAGGGAGGGCCTACAATGAGCAGTTCTTC	CASSSRTGRAYNEQFF
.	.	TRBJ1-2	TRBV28	TGTGCCAGCAGTCGGGGGTTTCGTTATGGCTACACCTTC	CASSRGFRYGYTF
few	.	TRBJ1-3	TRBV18	TGTGCCAGCTCGGGGACAAGCTCTGGAAACACCATATATTTT	CASSGTSSGNTIYF
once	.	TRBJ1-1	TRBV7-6	TGTGCCAGCAGCCGGTCCATAAACACTGAAGCTTTCTTT	CASSRSINTEAFF
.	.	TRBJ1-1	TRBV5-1	TGCGCCAGCAGCTTGGCCGCAGGGATAGAAGCTTTCTTT	CASSLAAGIEAFF
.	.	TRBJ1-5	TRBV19	TGTGCCAGTAGTCAGGCCGGCACGGGGGGCAATCAGCCCCAGCATTTT	CASSQAGTGGNQPQHF
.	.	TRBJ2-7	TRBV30	TGTGCCTGGAGTGCACCCCCGGGCGAGCAGTACTTC	CAWSAPPGEQYF
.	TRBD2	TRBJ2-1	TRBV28	TGTGCCAGCAGTTCCCCGCCGGGACTAGGAACACCCCTCGATGAGCAGTTCTTC	CASSSPPGLGTPLDEQFF
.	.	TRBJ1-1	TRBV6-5	TGTGCCAGCAGTTACTGGGGTGGGACAAACACTGAAGCTTTCTTT	CASSYWGGTNTEAFF
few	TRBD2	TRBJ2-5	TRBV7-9	TGTGCCAGCAGTTCCATCGCCGGGACTAGCGGGAGTCTGGAGACCCAGTACTTC	CASSSIAGTSGSLETQYF
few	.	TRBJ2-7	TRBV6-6	TGTGCCAGCACGCTAGCGTACAGCTCCTACGAGCAGTACTTC	CASTLAYSSYEQYF
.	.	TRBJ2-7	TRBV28	TGTGCCAGCAGTTTAGTAAGCCTAAGCTCCTACGAGCAGTACTTC	CASSLVSLSSYEQYF
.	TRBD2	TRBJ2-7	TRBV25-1	TGTGCCAGCAGTGCTAGCGGGAGTCGCTACGAGCAGTACTTC	CASSASGSRYEQYF
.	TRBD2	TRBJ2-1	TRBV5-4	TGTGCCAGCAGCTTGGCTTATACTAGCGGGAGCAATGAGCAGTTCTTC	CASSLAYTSGSNEQFF
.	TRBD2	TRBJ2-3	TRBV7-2	TGTGCCAGCAGCTTAGTGGGACTAGCGGGAGTTTTGGGCACAGATACGCAGTATTTT	CASSLVGLAGVLGTDTQYF
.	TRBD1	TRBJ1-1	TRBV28	TGTGCCAGCAGTTCCCGGGACAGACGAGAAGCTTTCTTT	CASSSRDRREAFF
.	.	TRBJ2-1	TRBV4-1	TGCGCCAGCAGGTCGTCTGGCGGGATTGGGGATGAGCAGTTCTTC	CASRSSGGIGDEQFF
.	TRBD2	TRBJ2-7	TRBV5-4	TGTGCCAGCAGCTCGGCCGGGACTAGCGGTTACGAGCAGTACTTC	CASSSAGTSGYEQYF
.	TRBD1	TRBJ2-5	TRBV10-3	TGTGCCATCAGACCCGGGACAGGGGAAGGGACCCAGTACTTC	CAIRPGTGEGTQYF
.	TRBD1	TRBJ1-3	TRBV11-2	TGTGCCAGCAGAGGTCTAAGGGGGCTCGGAAACACCATATATTTT	CASRGLRGLGNTIYF